These 15 T cell receptor beta chains originate from one sample sequenced in a study of T cell repertoires in cytomegalovirus infection. Antigen specificity for these receptors is unknown. TCRdb ran MiXCR on the reads and lists one entry per CDR3 protein. The sample consists of about 340,000 distinct CDR3 sequences, almost 30% of them appearing once. The sequenced sample was cultured PBMCs, obtained from culture after CMV antigen stimulation. Receptors originate from a human donor in good health (CMV status not recorded). Some clones in this sample may be carry-over from other donors' samples.

The table lists this clonotype with many counts. V is TRBV30 and J is TRBJ1-2; 7 nucleotides agree with TRBD1. Germline CDR1 reads GTSNPN; CDR2 reads SVGIG (reference sequence). The CDR3 has 13 residues. The V and J ends lost 1 base and 3 bases, in that order; junction bases with no gene match: 2. CDR3 in amino acids: CAWSDRGDYGYTF. CDR3 nucleotide sequence: TGTGCCTGGAGTGACAGGGGCGACTATGGCTACACCTTC.

This clonotype appeared many times. The genes are TRBV7-2 and TRBJ2-7, with D tentatively TRBD1 (6 bases). This CDR3 has 17 residues. Trimming took 3 bases from V and 2 from J, leaving 20 bases between them. Per germline, CDR1 SGHTA and CDR2 FQGNSA. The CDR3 DNA sequence: TGTGCCAGCAGCTTGGACCCTTTCAGGGGAACCCCCTACGAGCAGTACTTC. Protein: CASSLDPFRGTPYEQYF.

The rearrangement uses TRBV7-2 and TRBJ1-3, with D perhaps TRBD1 (5 bases). The germline CDR1 and CDR2 sequences are SGHTA and FQGNSA. The CDR3 has 16 residues. V was cut by 0 bases and J by 0 bases, with 9 bases left in between. The CDR3 loop reads CASSLATGTSGNTIYF. The CDR3 DNA reads as TGTGCCAGCAGCTTAGCAACCGGGACCTCTGGAAACACCATATATTTT.

V gene TRBV19 combines with J gene TRBJ1-5; TRBD1 aligns across 8 bases. J lost 5 bases, V lost 7 bases, and 7 bases had no gene match. The CDR3 runs to 14 residues. Looked up from germline, CDR1 is LNHDA and CDR2 is SQIVND (reference sequence). The CDR3, as DNA: TGTGCCAGTACCCTGACAGGGGCGCATCAGCCCCAGCATTTT. Residues: CASTLTGAHQPQHF.

The rearrangement links TRBV11-3 to TRBJ1-1; 10 bases agree with TRBD1. This CDR3 is 15 amino acids long. From germline, CDR1 is SGHNT and CDR2 YENEEA. V lost 1 base, J lost 7 bases, and 6 bases stayed unmatched. The CDR3 region is CASSLGTGGQYEAFF. The DNA for the CDR3 is TGTGCCAGCAGCTTAGGGACAGGGGGACAATATGAAGCTTTCTTT.

The rearrangement uses TRBV20-1 and TRBJ1-5, with D possibly matching TRBD1 (6 bases). The CDR3 loop spans 14 amino acids. CDR1 and CDR2 from the germline V gene are DFQATT and SNEGSKA (reference sequence). Trimming left V 0 bases short and J 4 bases short, with 10 bases between. The CDR3 spells CSARDPDRNQPQHF. In nucleotides, the CDR3 is TGCAGTGCTAGAGATCCTGACAGGAATCAGCCCCAGCATTTT.

The chain has TRBV20-1 and TRBJ2-5; 10 positions agree with TRBD2. Germline assignment: CDR1 DFQATT and CDR2 SNEGSKA (reference sequence). The V segment lost 6 bases and the J segment 5 bases; nucleotides outside the gene matches: 12. The CDR3 has 15 amino acids. CDR3 DNA sequence: TGCAGTGCCCGTAAGGGTAGCGGGGGGTCGGAGACCCAGTACTTC. Protein: CSARKGSGGSETQYF.

The chain couples TRBV18 to TRBJ1-1; D remains ambiguous. V was trimmed by 6 bases and J by 1 base, leaving 12 bases between them. The CDR3 extends over 14 amino acids. The germline V gene encodes CDR1 KGHSH and CDR2 LQKENI. The CDR3 is CASSPLAENTEAFF. In DNA form, the CDR3 reads TGTGCCAGCTCCCCTCTTGCAGAGAACACTGAAGCTTTCTTT.

This clonotype was observed a few times. The chain uses TRBV19 and TRBJ1-1; no clear D. V was pared by 5 bases and J by 0 bases, with 10 bases between. Germline-derived CDR1 and CDR2 are LNHDA and SQIVND (reference sequence). The CDR3 covers 14 residues. In DNA form, the CDR3 reads TGTGCCAGTAGTCTCACGATCATGAACACTGAAGCTTTCTTT. It specifies CASSLTIMNTEAFF.

In this sample, this clonotype turned up a few times. The chain has TRBV7-6 and TRBJ1-2, with 10 bases lining up with TRBD1. Germline assignment: CDR1 SGHVS and CDR2 FNYEAQ. J lost 4 bases, V lost 3 bases, and 8 bases had no gene match. The CDR3 is 16 residues long. CDR3 in amino acids: CASSLLTGTGVYGYTF. The CDR3 DNA is TGTGCCAGCAGCTTGCTGACCGGGACAGGGGTCTATGGCTACACCTTC.

This chain joins TRBV6-2 or TRBV6-3 and TRBJ2-3; no reliable D call. The length of the CDR3 is 14 residues. The germline CDR1 and CDR2 sequences are MNHEY and SVGEGT. V shed 2 bases and J shed 4 bases, with 10 bases lying between them. The CDR3 DNA sequence: TGTGCCAGCAGTTACCGGATAGAGGCAGATACGCAGTATTTT. Translating it yields CASSYRIEADTQYF.

This clonotype has a single count. The V call is TRBV5-4, the J call TRBJ1-3; TRBD1 might be the D (6 bases). This CDR3 has 16 amino acids. With 1 base removed from V and 2 bases from J, the gap between germline ends came to 13 bases. Germline values: CDR1 SGHNT, CDR2 YYREEE (reference sequence). CDR3 sequence reads: CASSLSTGITGNTIYF. In DNA, the CDR3 is TGTGCCAGCAGCTTGAGTACAGGGATCACTGGAAACACCATATATTTT.

The chain has TRBV19 and TRBJ1-6; a possible D gene is TRBD1 (5 bases). CDR3 size: 17 residues. CDR1 and CDR2 (germline): LNHDA, SQIVND (reference sequence). Trimming cost V 5 bases and J 4 bases, with 18 bases left between them. CDR3 protein: CASSPRRGTDYNSPLHF. In DNA form, the CDR3 reads TGTGCCAGTAGTCCCCGGAGAGGGACGGATTATAATTCACCCCTCCACTTT.

This rearrangement joins TRBV4-2 to TRBJ1-4; TRBD1 is a possible D gene (5 bases). Germline V gives CDR1 LGHNA, CDR2 YNFKEQ. The CDR3 is made up of 15 amino acids. The germline V and J ends were trimmed by 0 bases and 4 bases, with 9 bases remaining between them. The CDR3 loop is CASSQDQGVNEKLFF. The CDR3, as DNA: TGTGCCAGCAGCCAAGATCAAGGGGTTAATGAAAAACTGTTTTTT.

This sequence joins TRBV5-6 and TRBJ2-4; D gene ambiguous. The ends were cut back, 0 bases at V and 8 bases at J, with 12 bases in the middle. This CDR3 is built from 14 residues. Germline V gene data show CDR1 as SGHDT and CDR2 as YYEEEE. The CDR3 DNA is TGTGCCAGCAGCTTGGGTACAGCCATAGACATTCAGTACTTC. It encodes CASSLGTAIDIQYF. Filled out from reference TRBV5-6 and TRBJ2-4, the complete variable domain reads DAGVTQSPTHLIKTRGQQVTLRCSPKSGHDTVSWYQQALGQGPQFIFQYYEEEERQRGNFPDRFSGHQFPNYSSELNVNALLLGDSALYLCASSLGTAIDIQYFGAGTRLSVL.